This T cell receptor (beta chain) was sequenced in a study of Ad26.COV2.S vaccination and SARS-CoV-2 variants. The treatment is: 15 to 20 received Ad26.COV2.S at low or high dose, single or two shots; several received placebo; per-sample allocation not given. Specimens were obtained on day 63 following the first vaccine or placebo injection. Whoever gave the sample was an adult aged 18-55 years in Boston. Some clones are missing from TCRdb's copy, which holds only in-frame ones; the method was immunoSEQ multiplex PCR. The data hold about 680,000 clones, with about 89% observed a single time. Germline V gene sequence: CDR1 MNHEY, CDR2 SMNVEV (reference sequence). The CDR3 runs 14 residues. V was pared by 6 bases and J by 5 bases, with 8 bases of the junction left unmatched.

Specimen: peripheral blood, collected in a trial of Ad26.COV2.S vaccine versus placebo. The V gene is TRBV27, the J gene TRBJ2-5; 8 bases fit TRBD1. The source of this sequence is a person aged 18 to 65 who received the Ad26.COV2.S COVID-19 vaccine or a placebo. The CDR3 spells CASRSQGARETQYF. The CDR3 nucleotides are TGTGCCAGCAGATCTCAGGGGGCGCGGGAGACCCAGTACTTC.